The clone carrying this T cell receptor (beta chain) was counted a single time. Participant age was roughly 18 to 100 years, and participants resided in about two dozen US areas. In Cohort 3, a recovered donor had either two negative PCRs, clearance, or symptom resolution. The data were produced by immunoSEQ multiplex PCR, yet TCRdb's version contains in-frame clones alone and is incomplete. The data show 150,000 to 200,000 clones, roughly 84% seen once. The entry originates in a study of blood T cell repertoires in COVID-19. This CDR3 region has 16 residues. Looked up from germline, CDR1 is SQVTM and CDR2 is ANQGSEA. After removal of 5 bases from V and 4 bases from J, the junction contained 12 bases not matched to a gene.

Input material: PBMCs or T cells enriched from blood (not recorded which). V is TRBV29-1 and J is TRBJ2-2; 8 nucleotides match TRBD1. This sequence was found in a woman in her 50s who had recovered from COVID-19. The CDR3 DNA follows: TGCAGCGTTTCTAACAGGGGGTTGGGTGGCACCGGGGAGCTGTTTTTT. It translates to CSVSNRGLGGTGELFF.